The next 30 T cell receptor beta chains were all read from a single sample in a study of shared clonotypes between healthy human individuals. The table came from immunoSEQ multiplex PCR; TCRdb's copy has only in-frame clones and leaves some out. The top ten hold roughly 0.35% of the sample, which has more than 1,200,000 clones, around 98.5% seen once. Sample: naive CD4+ T cells sorted from blood. The sample's subset: CD45RA+ positively selected. These receptor sequences come from a man between 25 and 39 years old in good health.

The chain combines TRBV6-5 with TRBJ2-3; D not certain. CDR1 is MNHEY, CDR2 SVGAGI, per germline. The V and J ends lost 0 bases and 1 base respectively, with 11 bases between them. The CDR3 spans 16 residues. CDR3 DNA: TGTGCCAGCAGTTACTCGATTCCTGGGGGCACAGATACGCAGTATTTT. This encodes CASSYSIPGGTDTQYF.

With respect to this clone: Other DNA sequences in the same sample also yield this CDR3. The chain links TRBV7-8 to TRBJ1-4; D is possibly TRBD1 (5 bases). The ends were cut back, 1 base at V and 3 bases at J, with 6 bases in the middle. CDR1 and CDR2 (germline): SGHVS, FQNEAQ. This CDR3 is 14 amino acids long. CDR3 in amino acids: CASSLGQPNEKLFF. CDR3 bases: TGTGCCAGCAGCTTAGGACAGCCTAATGAAAAACTGTTTTTT.

With respect to this clone: This CDR3 is also generated by other DNA sequences in the sample. The V and J genes are TRBV7-8 and TRBJ1-2; 7 nucleotides align to TRBD1. The CDR3 is 12 amino acids. Germline V gives CDR1 SGHVS, CDR2 FQNEAQ. The V segment lost 1 base and the J segment 7 bases; nucleotides outside the gene matches: 0. The CDR3 spells CASSLGTGGYTF. In DNA form, the CDR3 reads TGTGCCAGCAGCTTAGGGACAGGTGGCTACACCTTC.

The chain uses TRBV2 and TRBJ1-4, with D perhaps matching TRBD1 (6 bases). CDR1 and CDR2 (germline): SNHLY, FYNNEI. Trimming removed 8 bases from V and 3 bases from J, with 13 bases in between. The CDR3 spans 14 residues. The CDR3 here is CASGVWTANEKLFF. For the CDR3, the DNA is TGTGCCAGCGGCGTCTGGACAGCTAATGAAAAACTGTTTTTT.

Concerning this clone itself: Other nucleotide sequences in the sample specify the same CDR3. In DNA, the CDR3 is TGTGCCAGCAGTTTAGACAATTATGGCTACACCTTC. It encodes CASSLDNYGYTF. The chain is built from TRBV28 and TRBJ1-2; D gene unclear. Germline values: CDR1 MDHEN, CDR2 SYDVKM. This CDR3 region has 12 residues. V dropped 2 bases and J dropped 5 bases, with 6 bases sitting between them.

This chain uses TRBV7-3 with TRBJ2-3, with D perhaps TRBD2 (7 bases). CDR3 size: 14 residues. The germline V gene encodes CDR1 SGHTA and CDR2 FQGTGA. V shed 3 bases and J shed 5 bases, with 12 bases lying between them. The DNA of the CDR3 is TGTGCCAGCAGCTTGAGCGGGACATTAGATACGCAGTATTTT. It yields the protein CASSLSGTLDTQYF.

The chain joins TRBV5-1 to TRBJ1-3, with D perhaps TRBD1 (5 bases). The CDR3 length is 15 residues. CDR1 is SGHRS and CDR2 is YFSETQ in the germline V gene. Trimming removed 0 bases from V and 2 bases from J, with 9 bases in between. Here the CDR3 DNA reads TGCGCCAGCAGCTTGGCCGGGGGAGCTGGAAACACCATATATTTT. Its protein product is CASSLAGGAGNTIYF.

This clone has only one observation. The chain is built from TRBV7-2 and TRBJ2-3; 10 positions match TRBD2. CDR1 and CDR2 (germline): SGHTA, FQGNSA. Losses at the gene ends were 4 bases for V and 7 bases for J; bases not matched to a gene: 14. The CDR3 runs 17 residues. CDR3 sequence (DNA): TGTGCCAGCAGCTCAAGCCCCAAAGCGGGAGGGTCGAATACGCAGTATTTT. It yields the protein CASSSSPKAGGSNTQYF.

The chain combines TRBV25-1 with TRBJ2-3; D is unresolved. This CDR3 spans 14 amino acids. Germline CDR1 and CDR2: MGHDK and SYGVNS. V was pared by 0 bases and J by 3 bases, with 7 bases between. The CDR3, as DNA: TGTGCCAGCAGTGAATATATACCAACAGATACGCAGTATTTT. Its translation is CASSEYIPTDTQYF. Filled out from reference TRBV25-1 and TRBJ2-3, the complete variable domain reads EADIYQTPRYLVIGTGKKITLECSQTMGHDKMYWYQQDPGMELHLIHYSYGVNSTEKGDLSSESTVSRIRTEHFPLTLESARPSHTSQYLCASSEYIPTDTQYFGPGTRLTVL.

The genes are TRBV18 and TRBJ2-5; D ambiguous. Germline CDR1 KGHSH, CDR2 LQKENI. Trimming shortened V by 1 base and J by 4 bases, and 4 bases separated the two germline ends. The CDR3 covers 12 residues. This CDR3 is CASSPLLETQYF. Here the CDR3 DNA reads TGTGCCAGCTCACCACTATTAGAGACCCAGTACTTC. The whole variable domain, remainder taken from reference TRBV18 and TRBJ2-5, is NAGVMQNPRHLVRRRGQEARLRCSPMKGHSHVYWYRQLPEEGLKFMVYLQKENIIDESGMPKERFSAEFPKEGPSILRIQQVVRGDSAAYFCASSPLLETQYFGPGTRLLVL.

This clone was recorded only once. V usage is TRBV7-6 and J usage is TRBJ1-1; D uncertain. CDR3 size: 15 residues. Germline-derived CDR1 and CDR2 are SGHVS and FNYEAQ. V lost 6 bases and J lost 0, with 14 bases in between. The CDR3 spells CASRGPIPLNTEAFF. CDR3 nucleotides: TGTGCCAGCAGAGGGCCGATCCCTTTGAACACTGAAGCTTTCTTT.

This chain joins TRBV18 and TRBJ2-7; no definite D call. Between the trimmed V and J ends, which lost 3 bases and 3 bases, there was a span of 18 bases. In germline, CDR1 is KGHSH, CDR2 LQKENI. This CDR3 region has 16 residues. The CDR3 region is CASSPQQSTDNYEQYF. As DNA, the CDR3 is TGTGCCAGCTCACCCCAGCAAAGTACAGACAACTACGAGCAGTACTTC.

CDR3 in DNA: TGTGCCAGCTCACCACTGCATGACAATGAAAAACTGTTTTTT. It specifies CASSPLHDNEKLFF. The J gene is TRBJ1-4, the V gene TRBV18; D gene uncertain. Trimming removed 1 base at V and 5 bases at J, with 8 bases between. Germline V lookup: CDR1 KGHSH, CDR2 LQKENI. The CDR3 is 14 residues long. The full variable domain, its missing parts supplied by reference TRBV18 and TRBJ1-4, is NAGVMQNPRHLVRRRGQEARLRCSPMKGHSHVYWYRQLPEEGLKFMVYLQKENIIDESGMPKERFSAEFPKEGPSILRIQQVVRGDSAAYFCASSPLHDNEKLFFGSGTQLSVL.

As concerns this clone: Other nucleotide sequences in the sample specify the same CDR3. J is TRBJ2-2 and V is TRBV7-2; no definite D call. Trimming shortened V by 4 bases and J by 5 bases, and 8 bases separated the two germline ends. Germline V lookup: CDR1 SGHTA, CDR2 FQGNSA. The CDR3 length is 13 residues. CDR3 in amino acids: CASSSDRTGELFF. DNA of the CDR3: TGTGCCAGCAGCTCTGACCGGACCGGGGAGCTGTTTTTT.

This chain uses TRBV9 with TRBJ2-2, with 12 bases identical to TRBD2. The CDR3 sequence is 16 residues long. V lost 4 bases to trimming and J lost 5 bases; unmatched junction nucleotides: 6. Germline loops: CDR1 SGDLS, CDR2 YYNGEE. The CDR3 coding sequence is TGTGCCAGCAGCAAGCGGACTAGCGGGAATACCGGGGAGCTGTTTTTT. Protein: CASSKRTSGNTGELFF.

A single count supports this clone. The rearrangement uses TRBV5-4 and TRBJ1-2, with D unclear. V lost 3 bases and J 2 bases, leaving 11 bases between the germline ends. Germline V lookup: CDR1 SGHNT, CDR2 YYREEE (reference sequence). The CDR3 consists of 14 residues. The CDR3 protein is CASSSRAANYGYTF. For the CDR3, the DNA is TGTGCCAGCAGCTCCAGAGCGGCCAACTATGGCTACACCTTC.

V usage is TRBV2 and J usage is TRBJ2-7; 9 bases align to TRBD2. This CDR3 has 17 residues. Trimming removed 5 bases from V and 2 bases from J; junction bases left unmatched: 13. The germline CDR1 and CDR2 sequences are SNHLY and FYNNEI. The CDR3 is CASSLYSLREGAYEQYF. CDR3 DNA sequence: TGTGCCAGCAGTCTCTATAGCTTGCGGGAGGGAGCCTACGAGCAGTACTTC.

This sequence joins TRBV5-1 and TRBJ1-1; D might be TRBD1 (5 bases). The CDR3 has 17 amino acids. V lost 2 bases and J 2 bases, leaving 19 bases between the germline ends. The germline gives CDR1 SGHRS, CDR2 YFSETQ. For the CDR3, the DNA is TGCGCCAGCAGCTTCAAGGGGCTGGGTCCGCAAAACACTGAAGCTTTCTTT. Translation gives CASSFKGLGPQNTEAFF.

This rearrangement joins TRBV28 to TRBJ2-3; 9 bases fit TRBD2. V lost 0 bases to trimming and J lost 6 bases; unmatched junction nucleotides: 4. The germline V gene encodes CDR1 MDHEN and CDR2 SYDVKM. The CDR3 runs to 15 residues. The CDR3: CASSLWREGRDTQYF. DNA for the CDR3: TGTGCCAGCAGTTTATGGCGGGAGGGTAGGGATACGCAGTATTTT.

This chain joins TRBV19 and TRBJ2-7; 8 bases match TRBD2. The CDR3 loop spans 16 amino acids. Per germline, CDR1 LNHDA and CDR2 SQIVND (reference sequence). The ends lost 4 bases at V and 2 bases at J; junction bases unmatched: 10. CDR3 sequence (DNA): TGTGCCAGTAGTAACCCGGGAGGGGACCGCGCCTACGAGCAGTACTTC. As protein: CASSNPGGDRAYEQYF.

The chain links TRBV19 to TRBJ2-7; the D is unclear. CDR1 and CDR2 from the germline V gene are LNHDA and SQIVND (reference sequence). The CDR3 has 13 amino acids. The V end was cut by 3 bases, the J end by 1 base, with 7 bases between. The CDR3 DNA reads TGTGCCAGTAGTATCTCACAGTCCTACGAGCAGTACTTC. Translating gives CASSISQSYEQYF.

The chain employs TRBV25-1 and TRBJ2-7, with D perhaps matching TRBD2 (5 bases). The length of the CDR3 is 11 residues. Deletions cut 2 bases from V and 13 bases from J, with 12 bases between. CDR1 is MGHDK, CDR2 SYGVNS, per germline. CDR3 region: CASSEKGRGYF. The CDR3 region has the DNA TGTGCCAGCAGTGAAAAGGGCCGGGGTTACTTC.

About this clone: At the DNA level, this CDR3 is encoded by other sequences in the same sample as well. This sequence joins TRBV28 and TRBJ2-1; a possible D gene is TRBD1 (5 bases). The CDR3 extends over 13 amino acids. V was clipped by 6 bases and J by 3 bases, with 9 bases between them. Germline V gene data show CDR1 as MDHEN and CDR2 as SYDVKM. The CDR3: CASSPDSYNEQFF. In nucleotides, the CDR3 is TGTGCCAGCAGCCCAGACAGCTACAATGAGCAGTTCTTC.

The chain recombines TRBV19 with TRBJ2-7, with D possibly TRBD1 on 5 matching bases. The ends were cut back, 7 bases at V and 4 bases at J, with 8 bases in the middle. Germline loops: CDR1 LNHDA, CDR2 SQIVND (reference sequence). CDR3 length equals 11 residues. This CDR3 reads CASKGIYEQYF. In DNA form, the CDR3 reads TGTGCCAGTAAGGGGATATACGAGCAGTACTTC.

To note about this clone: The sample holds other DNA sequences that translate to the same CDR3. The CDR3 coding sequence is TGTGCCAGCAGCCCCGCCTACGAGCAGTACTTC. Translating it yields CASSPAYEQYF. The genes are TRBV11-2 and TRBJ2-7; D ambiguous. Per germline, CDR1 SGHAT and CDR2 FQNNGV. V dropped 5 bases and J dropped 2 bases, with 4 bases sitting between them. CDR3 size: 11 residues.

V and J are TRBV29-1 and TRBJ2-1; D is perhaps TRBD2 (6 bases). With 6 bases removed from V and 10 bases from J, the gap between germline ends came to 16 bases. CDR1 and CDR2 from the germline V gene are SQVTM and ANQGSEA. The CDR3 consists of 12 residues. In nucleotides, the CDR3 is TGCAGCGTCCTCGCTAGCGTCCGGGAGCAGTTCTTC. This gives the protein CSVLASVREQFF.

The chain recombines TRBV7-9 with TRBJ2-7; possible D gene TRBD1, 6 bases. This CDR3 has 13 residues. The V gene's germline CDR1 is SEHNR and CDR2 FQNEAQ (reference sequence). Trimming took 4 bases from V and 6 from J, leaving 13 bases between them. The chain's CDR3 is CASSSAGAGEQYF. As DNA, the CDR3 is TGTGCCAGCAGCTCGGCAGGGGCGGGCGAGCAGTACTTC.

The J gene is TRBJ1-1, the V gene TRBV6-1; no clear D. CDR1 is MNHNS, CDR2 SASEGT, per germline. Trimming stripped 0 bases from V and 3 bases from J, with 5 bases between. The CDR3 runs to 13 residues. CDR3 nucleotide sequence: TGTGCCAGCAGTGAAGCAGCGGACACTGAAGCTTTCTTT. Protein: CASSEAADTEAFF.

Concerning this clone: In the same sample, other DNA sequences code for this CDR3. CDR3 DNA: TGTGCCAGCAGCTTAGGTCCCGGCACCGGGGAGCTGTTTTTT. Amino acids: CASSLGPGTGELFF. This chain links TRBV11-3 with TRBJ2-2; no firm D call. Germline V CDR1 and CDR2: SGHNT, YENEEA. Trimming left V 1 base short and J 4 bases short, with 7 bases between. This CDR3 is 14 amino acids long.

The chain employs TRBV19 and TRBJ1-1; no reliable D call. This CDR3 spans 13 amino acids. Germline lookup yields CDR1 LNHDA and CDR2 SQIVND (reference sequence). Trimming took 5 bases from V and 0 from J, leaving 7 bases between them. CDR3 in amino acids: CASSPVLNTEAFF. CDR3 bases: TGTGCCAGTAGTCCGGTCTTGAACACTGAAGCTTTCTTT.